The source of this T cell receptor beta chain is a study of cytomegalovirus exposure and HLA in healthy donors. Notes on this clone: The antigen is undetermined.

The V gene's germline CDR1 is SNHLY and CDR2 FYNNEI. Between the trimmed V and J ends, which lost 5 bases and 2 bases, there was a span of 7 bases. This CDR3 spans 13 amino acids. Study observations and caveats: Most TCR sequences were seen very rarely across donors, but some public TCRs occurred in many.

The PCR contained 60 Vbeta and 13 Jbeta primers. TCRdb's copy holds only in-frame clones and misses some; the assay was immunoSEQ multiplex PCR. This table lists about 190,000 clones. The clonotype comes from a woman aged 25-40 years in good health and CMV-seropositive. Sequencing used PBMCs. The chain has TRBV2 and TRBJ1-3; D is ambiguous. The CDR3 DNA is TGTGCCAGCAGTCAGGTGGCTGGAAACACCATATATTTT. It yields the protein CASSQVAGNTIYF.